This TCR beta chain was sequenced during a study of cytotoxic CD8 clonotypes in ibrutinib-treated CLL. Study background: Results showed roughly 24 partial and 2 complete responses; following median about 62 months, approximately 14 remained remitted, approximately 12 advanced. Response samples followed a median about 11 months of treatment, range 6 to 36. Notes on the study in general: Sustained-remission and progressing patients diverged in sampling times. At ibrutinib response, clonality increased, and at progression it declined back toward baseline.

Germline assignment: CDR1 SGHRS and CDR2 YFSETQ. V was pared by 7 bases and J by 3 bases, with 16 bases between. The CDR3 runs 14 residues. The data were produced by immunoSEQ multiplex PCR, yet TCRdb's version contains in-frame clones alone and is incomplete. This sample has around 310,000 clones; around four fifths occur once, and the top ten carry 6.5% to 8.5%. Turning to this clone: Its antigen is not identified.

The chain has TRBV5-1 and TRBJ2-5; perhaps TRBD1 as D (6 bases). The TCR sequence derives from a human donor with chronic lymphocytic leukemia. Source: PBMCs, taken before ibrutinib treatment. This chain's CDR3 is CASLSGTTKETQYF. The CDR3 nucleotides read TGCGCCAGCCTATCCGGGACAACTAAAGAGACCCAGTACTTC.